The 20 T cell receptor beta chains given below trace back to one sample, sequenced in a study of blood T cell repertoires in COVID-19. Produced via immunoSEQ multiplex PCR; TCRdb's table is partial and in-frame only. The data show 100,000 to 150,000 clones, with roughly 89% seen just once and less than 20% held by the top ten. The sample consisted of peripheral blood. All receptors come from a man aged 50 to 59 with active or convalescent COVID-19.

This chain uses TRBV7-2 with TRBJ2-5; 7 bases are shared with TRBD2. The germline CDR1 and CDR2 sequences are SGHTA and FQGNSA. Germline trimming cut 0 bases from V and 4 bases from J; bases unmatched to any gene: 2. The CDR3 contains 14 residues. CDR3 sequence: CASSLAGGVETQYF. CDR3 sequence (DNA): TGTGCCAGCAGCTTAGCGGGGGGGGTAGAGACCCAGTACTTC.

The J gene is TRBJ1-2, the V gene TRBV21-1; the table's D call, TRBD1, has no DNA check behind it. TRBV21-1 is deemed a pseudogene. This CDR3 is 12 amino acids long. CDR3 region: CASSLLHRGNTF. The CDR3 nucleotides read TGTGCCAGCAGCCTATTACACAGGGGAAACACCTTC.

The genes are TRBV6-1 and TRBJ1-3; 7 bases are shared with TRBD1. CDR1 is MNHNS and CDR2 is SASEGT in the germline V gene. This CDR3 has 18 amino acids. V was clipped by 3 bases and J by 4 bases; unmatched bases: 15. CDR3 loop: CASSDRGQGVGPGNTIYF. The CDR3 DNA reads TGTGCCAGCAGTGACCGGGGGCAGGGGGTCGGTCCCGGAAACACCATATATTTT.

This clone occurred once. The V gene is TRBV7-8, the J gene TRBJ1-5; maybe TRBD1 (6 bases). Germline assignment: CDR1 SGHVS and CDR2 FQNEAQ. V lost 3 bases to trimming and J lost 7 bases, with 19 bases between them. CDR3 length equals 16 residues. Written as DNA, the CDR3 is TGTGCCAGCAGCTTTGAGGGAGCAGGGGATCGGCAGCCCCAGCATTTT. The encoded protein is CASSFEGAGDRQPQHF.

The chain employs TRBV19 and TRBJ2-1, with 7 bases matching TRBD2. The germline V gene encodes CDR1 LNHDA and CDR2 SQIVND (reference sequence). Trimming removed 3 bases from V and 1 base from J; junction bases left unmatched: 15. The CDR3 totals 19 residues. This CDR3 is CASSIALSSGVDSYNEQFF. The CDR3 nucleotides read TGTGCCAGTAGTATCGCCCTTTCTAGCGGAGTAGATTCCTACAATGAGCAGTTCTTC.

V is TRBV6-2 or TRBV6-3 and J is TRBJ1-1, with 11 bases aligning to TRBD1. There are 18 residues in the CDR3. Per the germline V gene, CDR1 is MNHEY and CDR2 is SVGEGT. V gave up 5 bases and J gave up 0 bases; unmatched junction bases: 11. DNA of the CDR3: TGTGCCAGCAGTCCGAGGACAGGGGGCTTGGGAATGAACACTGAAGCTTTCTTT. Translated: CASSPRTGGLGMNTEAFF.

This chain links TRBV7-2 with TRBJ1-5; 7 nucleotides agree with TRBD1. Germline lookup yields CDR1 SGHTA and CDR2 FQGNSA. This CDR3 is built from 15 residues. V gave up 7 bases and J gave up 1 base; unmatched junction bases: 7. Here the CDR3 reads CASTAGTVSNQPQHF. The CDR3 nucleotides read TGTGCCAGCACCGCCGGGACAGTCAGCAATCAGCCCCAGCATTTT.

The chain's CDR3 is CASGLQDGTSPLHF. For the CDR3, the DNA is TGTGCCAGTGGACTACAGGATGGTACTTCACCCCTCCACTTT. The chain joins TRBV19 to TRBJ1-6; possibly TRBD1 for D (5 bases). In germline, CDR1 is LNHDA, CDR2 SQIVND (reference sequence). The CDR3 length is 14 residues. V was clipped by 8 bases and J by 9 bases, with 17 bases between them.

The genes are TRBV24-1 and TRBJ1-1; no firm D call. The CDR3 contains 15 residues. Germline CDR1 reads KGHDR; CDR2 reads SFDVKD. V gave up 6 bases and J gave up 0 bases, with 13 bases separating them. CDR3 DNA sequence: TGTGCCACCAGTAGTCTAAAAACCATGAACACTGAAGCTTTCTTT. Translating gives CATSSLKTMNTEAFF.

The rearrangement uses TRBV11-3 and TRBJ2-7; D is ambiguous. CDR3 length: 15 residues. CDR1 is SGHNT and CDR2 is YENEEA in the germline V gene. Trimming pared 2 bases from V and 2 bases from J, leaving 13 bases between. CDR3 DNA sequence: TGTGCCAGCAGCTTAAAGACAACCGACGCCTACGAGCAGTACTTC. Its protein product is CASSLKTTDAYEQYF.

This clone was recorded only once. The rearrangement links TRBV15 to TRBJ2-7, with TRBD1 matching 9 bases. CDR1 LNHNV and CDR2 YYDKDF come from the germline V gene (reference sequence). There are 15 residues in the CDR3. J lost 2 bases, V lost 5 bases, and 7 bases had no gene match. This CDR3 reads CATSVGDRDTYEQYF. The CDR3 coding sequence is TGTGCCACCAGCGTCGGGGACAGGGATACCTACGAGCAGTACTTC.

Here the CDR3 reads CASSYSQRTYNEQFF. In DNA, the CDR3 is TGTGCCAGCAGTTATTCCCAGCGAACCTACAATGAGCAGTTCTTC. The V gene is TRBV6-2 or TRBV6-3, the J gene TRBJ2-1; the D is unclear. This CDR3 contains 15 residues. V dropped 3 bases and J dropped 2 bases, with 11 bases sitting between them. Germline loops: CDR1 MNHEY, CDR2 SVGEGT.

The gene calls are TRBV5-4 and TRBJ1-2; 11 positions agree with TRBD1. CDR1 SGHNT and CDR2 YYREEE come from the germline V gene (reference sequence). The V and J ends lost 6 bases and 1 base, in that order; junction bases with no gene match: 5. CDR3 length: 15 residues. CDR3 in amino acids: CASKPGTGGNYGYTF. The CDR3 DNA reads as TGTGCCAGCAAACCCGGGACAGGGGGTAACTATGGCTACACCTTC.

V gene TRBV19 combines with J gene TRBJ2-3, with 14 bases that match TRBD2. The CDR3 loop spans 16 amino acids. J was trimmed by 6 bases and V by 4 bases; bases with no gene match: 6. Germline-derived CDR1 and CDR2 are LNHDA and SQIVND (reference sequence). This CDR3 reads CASSTTSGRALDTQYF. In nucleotides, the CDR3 is TGTGCCAGTAGTACGACTAGCGGGAGGGCCCTCGATACGCAGTATTTT.

Comments on this clone: The junction and the germline gene differ at one end; a read error may be behind it. CDR3 region: CASSTQGSWVF. The CDR3 DNA is TGTGCCAGCAGTACTCAGGGGAGCTGGGTCTTC. This chain links TRBV6-5 with TRBJ2-1, with D perhaps TRBD1 (6 bases). The germline V gene encodes CDR1 MNHEY and CDR2 SVGAGI. The CDR3 sequence is 11 residues long.

The rearrangement links TRBV15 to TRBJ2-3; D not certain. Trimming took off 2 bases at V and 1 base at J, with 4 bases between the two ends. CDR1 and CDR2 from the germline V gene are LNHNV and YYDKDF (reference sequence). The CDR3 is 13 amino acids. The CDR3 DNA is TGTGCCACCAGCAGATCGGGCACAGATACGCAGTATTTT. Protein: CATSRSGTDTQYF.

The chain combines TRBV5-4 with TRBJ2-7, with 10 bases lining up with TRBD2. Per the germline V gene, CDR1 is SGHNT and CDR2 is YYREEE (reference sequence). The CDR3 sequence is 15 residues long. With 2 bases clipped from V and 1 base from J, the junction kept 3 bases outside the gene matches. CDR3 nucleotides: TGTGCCAGCAGCTTCGAGCGGGGGGGTTCCTACGAGCAGTACTTC. This gives the protein CASSFERGGSYEQYF.

This chain connects TRBV10-1 to TRBJ2-1, with TRBD1 identical over 11 bases. Losses at the gene ends were 1 base for V and 4 bases for J; bases not matched to a gene: 3. Germline V CDR1 and CDR2: WNHNN, SYGVQD (reference sequence). The CDR3 is 16 amino acids. CDR3 DNA: TGCGCCAGCAGTGAGTGGACAGGGGGCTCTTACAATGAGCAGTTCTTC. Its protein is CASSEWTGGSYNEQFF.

This clone was seen once. The chain employs TRBV2 and TRBJ1-5; the match to TRBD1 covers 11 bases. The CDR3 loop spans 15 amino acids. J lost 5 bases, V lost 5 bases, and 5 bases had no gene match. CDR1 is SNHLY, CDR2 FYNNEI, per germline. The CDR3: CASSRDRGMHQPQHF. The CDR3 nucleotides are TGTGCCAGCAGTCGGGACAGGGGGATGCATCAGCCCCAGCATTTT.

This clone has a handful of counts. V usage is TRBV5-4 and J usage is TRBJ1-1; 8 nucleotides align to TRBD1. Unmatched junction bases numbered 11, after V lost 6 bases and J lost 10 bases. This CDR3 has 13 residues. CDR1 and CDR2 (germline): SGHNT, YYREEE (reference sequence). The CDR3 loop reads CASKKDRAMRAFF. In nucleotides, the CDR3 is TGTGCCAGCAAAAAGGACAGGGCAATGCGAGCTTTCTTT. Based on the CDR3 plus reference TRBV5-4 and TRBJ1-1, the full variable domain is ETGVTQSPTHLIKTRGQQVTLRCSSQSGHNTVSWYQQALGQGPQFIFQYYREEENGRGNFPPRFSGLQFPNYSSELNVNALELDDSALYLCASKKDRAMRAFFGQGTRLTVV.